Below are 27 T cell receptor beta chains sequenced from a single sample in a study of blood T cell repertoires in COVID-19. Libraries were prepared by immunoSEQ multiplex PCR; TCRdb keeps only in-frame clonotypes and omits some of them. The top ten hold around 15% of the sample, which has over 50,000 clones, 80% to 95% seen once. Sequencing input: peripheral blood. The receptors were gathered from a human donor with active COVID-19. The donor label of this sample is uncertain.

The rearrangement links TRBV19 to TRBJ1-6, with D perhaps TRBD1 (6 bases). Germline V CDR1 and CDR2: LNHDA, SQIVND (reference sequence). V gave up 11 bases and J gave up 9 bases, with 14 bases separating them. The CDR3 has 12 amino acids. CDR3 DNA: TGTGCCGCTCGCCAGGGGACTTCACCCCTCCACTTT. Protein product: CAARQGTSPLHF.

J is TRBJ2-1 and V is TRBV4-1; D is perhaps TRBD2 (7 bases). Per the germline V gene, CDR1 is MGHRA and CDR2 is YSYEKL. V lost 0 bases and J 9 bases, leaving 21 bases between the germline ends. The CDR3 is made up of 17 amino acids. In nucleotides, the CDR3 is TGCGCCAGCAGCCAAGATAAGGGTAGGATAGGGGGGGGTGAGCAGTTCTTC. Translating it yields CASSQDKGRIGGGEQFF.

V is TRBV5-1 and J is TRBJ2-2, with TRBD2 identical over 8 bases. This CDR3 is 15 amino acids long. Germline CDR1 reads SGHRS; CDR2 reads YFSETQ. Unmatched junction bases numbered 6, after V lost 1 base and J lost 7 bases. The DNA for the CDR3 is TGCGCCAGCAGCTTGAATAGCGGGGCTAGCGGGGAGCTGTTTTTT. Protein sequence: CASSLNSGASGELFF.

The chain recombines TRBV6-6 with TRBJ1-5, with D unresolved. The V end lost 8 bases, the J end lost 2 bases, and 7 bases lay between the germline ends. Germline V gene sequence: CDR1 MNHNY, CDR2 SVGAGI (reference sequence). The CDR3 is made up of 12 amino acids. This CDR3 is CASRRRNQPQHF. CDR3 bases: TGTGCCAGCCGGAGACGCAATCAGCCCCAGCATTTT.

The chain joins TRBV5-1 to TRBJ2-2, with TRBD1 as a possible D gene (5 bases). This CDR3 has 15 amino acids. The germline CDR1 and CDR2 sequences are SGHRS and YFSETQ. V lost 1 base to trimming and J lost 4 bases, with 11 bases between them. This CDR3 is CASSLLQALTGELFF. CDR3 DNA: TGCGCCAGCAGCTTGTTACAGGCGCTCACCGGGGAGCTGTTTTTT.

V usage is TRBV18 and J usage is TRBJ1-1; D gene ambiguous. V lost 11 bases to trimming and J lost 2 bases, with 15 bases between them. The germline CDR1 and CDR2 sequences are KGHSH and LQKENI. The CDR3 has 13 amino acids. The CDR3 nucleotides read TGTGCCGGCCGCCAGCAGGTAAACACTGAAGCTTTCTTT. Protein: CAGRQQVNTEAFF.

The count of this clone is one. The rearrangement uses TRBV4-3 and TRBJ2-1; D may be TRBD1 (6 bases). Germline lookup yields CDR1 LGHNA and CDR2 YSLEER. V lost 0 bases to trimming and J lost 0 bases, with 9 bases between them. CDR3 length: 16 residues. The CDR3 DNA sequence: TGCGCCAGCAGCCAAGAAGGGGGAAGCTCCTACAATGAGCAGTTCTTC. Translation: CASSQEGGSSYNEQFF.

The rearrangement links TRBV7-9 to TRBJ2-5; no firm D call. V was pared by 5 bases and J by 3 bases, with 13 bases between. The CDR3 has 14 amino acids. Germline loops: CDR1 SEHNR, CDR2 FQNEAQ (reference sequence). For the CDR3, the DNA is TGTGCCAGCAGCGTGCGACTGGATAAAGAGACCCAGTACTTC. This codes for CASSVRLDKETQYF.

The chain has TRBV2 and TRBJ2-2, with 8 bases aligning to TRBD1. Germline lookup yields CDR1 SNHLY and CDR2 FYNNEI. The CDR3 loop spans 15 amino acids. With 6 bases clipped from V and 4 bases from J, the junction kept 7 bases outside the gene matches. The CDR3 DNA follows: TGTGCCAGCAGCGGAGACAGGGGTGTCACCGGGGAGCTGTTTTTT. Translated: CASSGDRGVTGELFF. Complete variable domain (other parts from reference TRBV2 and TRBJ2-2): EPEVTQTPSHQVTQMGQEVILRCVPISNHLYFYWYRQILGQKVEFLVSFYNNEISEKSEIFDDQFSVERPDGSNFTLKIRSTKLEDSAMYFCASSGDRGVTGELFFGEGSRLTVL.

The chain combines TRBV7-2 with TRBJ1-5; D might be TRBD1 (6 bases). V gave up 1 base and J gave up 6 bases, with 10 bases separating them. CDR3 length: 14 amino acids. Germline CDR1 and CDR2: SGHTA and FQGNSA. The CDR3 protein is CASSLDRVGQPQHF. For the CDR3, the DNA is TGTGCCAGCAGCTTAGACAGGGTGGGTCAGCCCCAGCATTTT.

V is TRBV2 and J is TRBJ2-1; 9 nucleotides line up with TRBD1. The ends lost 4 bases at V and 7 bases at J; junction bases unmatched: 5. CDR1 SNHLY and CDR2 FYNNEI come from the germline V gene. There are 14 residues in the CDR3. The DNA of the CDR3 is TGTGCCAGCAGTGTTTGGACAGGGGCGAATGAGCAGTTCTTC. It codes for CASSVWTGANEQFF.

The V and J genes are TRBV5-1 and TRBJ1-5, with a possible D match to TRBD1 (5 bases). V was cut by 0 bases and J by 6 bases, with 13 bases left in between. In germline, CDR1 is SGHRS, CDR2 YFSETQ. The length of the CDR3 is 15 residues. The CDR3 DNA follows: TGCGCCAGCAGCTTGGGGGGTGCGGGGACTCAGCCCCAGCATTTT. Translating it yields CASSLGGAGTQPQHF.

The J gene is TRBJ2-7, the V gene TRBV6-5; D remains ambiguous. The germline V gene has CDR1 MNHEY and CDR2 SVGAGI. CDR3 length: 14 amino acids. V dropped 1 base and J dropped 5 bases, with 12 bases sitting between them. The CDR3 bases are TGTGCCAGCAGTTACTTCTCCCGGTCCGACGAGCAGTACTTC. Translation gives CASSYFSRSDEQYF.

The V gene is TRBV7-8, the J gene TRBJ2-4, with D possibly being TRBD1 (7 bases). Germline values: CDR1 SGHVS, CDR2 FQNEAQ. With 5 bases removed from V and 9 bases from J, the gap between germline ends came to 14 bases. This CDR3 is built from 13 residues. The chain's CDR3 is CASSPTQGGIQYF. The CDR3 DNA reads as TGTGCCAGCAGCCCAACCCAGGGGGGCATTCAGTACTTC.

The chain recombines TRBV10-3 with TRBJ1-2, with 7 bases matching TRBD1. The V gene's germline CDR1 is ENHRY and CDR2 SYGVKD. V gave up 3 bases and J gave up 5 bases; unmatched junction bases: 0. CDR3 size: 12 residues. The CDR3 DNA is TGTGCCATCAGTGAACAGGGGTATGGCTACACCTTC. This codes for CAISEQGYGYTF.

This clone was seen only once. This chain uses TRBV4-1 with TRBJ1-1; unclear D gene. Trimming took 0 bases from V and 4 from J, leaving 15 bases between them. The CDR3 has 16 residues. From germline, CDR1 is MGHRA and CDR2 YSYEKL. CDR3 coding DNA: TGCGCCAGCAGCCAAGAGGGAGGGAGAGTTCGCACTGAAGCTTTCTTT. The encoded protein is CASSQEGGRVRTEAFF.

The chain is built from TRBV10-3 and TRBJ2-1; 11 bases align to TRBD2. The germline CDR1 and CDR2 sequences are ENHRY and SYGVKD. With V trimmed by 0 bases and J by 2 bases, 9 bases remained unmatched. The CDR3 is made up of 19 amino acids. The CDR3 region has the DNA TGTGCCATCAGTGAGTCGTCTAGCGGGAGGTACATGACCTACAATGAGCAGTTCTTC. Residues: CAISESSSGRYMTYNEQFF.

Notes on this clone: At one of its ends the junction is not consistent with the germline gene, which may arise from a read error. The CDR3 nucleotides are TGTGCTAGCAGCCAACTAGCGGGAAGGGCCCAAGAGACCCAGTACTTC. It yields the protein CASSQLAGRAQETQYF. The chain employs TRBV7-7 and TRBJ2-5; TRBD2 matches 10 bases. This CDR3 is 16 amino acids long. Per germline, CDR1 SSHAT and CDR2 FNYEAQ (reference sequence).

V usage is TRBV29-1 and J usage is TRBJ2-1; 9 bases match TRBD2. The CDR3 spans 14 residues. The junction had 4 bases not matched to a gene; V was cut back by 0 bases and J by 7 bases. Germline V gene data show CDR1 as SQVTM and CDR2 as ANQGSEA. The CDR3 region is CSVEDGSGGNEQFF. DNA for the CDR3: TGCAGCGTTGAAGATGGCAGCGGGGGGAATGAGCAGTTCTTC.

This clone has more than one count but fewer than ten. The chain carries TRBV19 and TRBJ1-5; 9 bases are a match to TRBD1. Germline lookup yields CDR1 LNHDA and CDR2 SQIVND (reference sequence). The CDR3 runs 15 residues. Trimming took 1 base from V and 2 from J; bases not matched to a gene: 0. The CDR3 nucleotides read TGTGCCAGTAGTATAGGGGACAGGGGCAATCAGCCCCAGCATTTT. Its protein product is CASSIGDRGNQPQHF.

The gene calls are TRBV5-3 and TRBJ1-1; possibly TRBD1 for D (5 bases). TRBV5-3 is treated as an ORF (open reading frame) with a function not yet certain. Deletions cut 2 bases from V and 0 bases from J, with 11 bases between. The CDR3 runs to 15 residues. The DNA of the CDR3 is TGTGCCAGAAGCTTACTCCGACAGCTGAACACTGAAGCTTTCTTT. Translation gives CARSLLRQLNTEAFF.

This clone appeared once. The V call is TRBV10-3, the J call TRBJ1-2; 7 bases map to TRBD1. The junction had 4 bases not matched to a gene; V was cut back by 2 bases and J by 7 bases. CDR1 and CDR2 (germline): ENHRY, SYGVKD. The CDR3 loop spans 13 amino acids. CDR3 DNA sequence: TGTGCCATCAGTGAGGGGACAGCGTTTGGCTACACCTTC. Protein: CAISEGTAFGYTF.

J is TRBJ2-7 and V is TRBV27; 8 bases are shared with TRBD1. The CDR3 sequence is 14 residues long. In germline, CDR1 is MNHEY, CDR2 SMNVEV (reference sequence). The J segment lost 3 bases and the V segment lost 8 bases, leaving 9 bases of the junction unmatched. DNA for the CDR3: TGTGCCAGCGCCCCGGGACAGGATTTCTACGAGCAGTACGTC. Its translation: CASAPGQDFYEQYV.

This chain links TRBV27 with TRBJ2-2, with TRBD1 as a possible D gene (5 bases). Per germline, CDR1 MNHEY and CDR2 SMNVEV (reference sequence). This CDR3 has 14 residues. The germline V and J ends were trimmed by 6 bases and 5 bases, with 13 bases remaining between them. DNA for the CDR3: TGTGCCAGCAGATGGGGCGCAGGGACCGGGGAGCTGTTTTTT. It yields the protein CASRWGAGTGELFF.

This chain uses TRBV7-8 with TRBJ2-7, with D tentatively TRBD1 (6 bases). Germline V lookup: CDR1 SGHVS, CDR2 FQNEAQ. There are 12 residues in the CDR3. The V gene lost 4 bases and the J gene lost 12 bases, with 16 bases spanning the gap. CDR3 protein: CASSYPSGALYV. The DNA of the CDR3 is TGTGCCAGCAGCTACCCCTCAGGGGCGCTGTACGTC.

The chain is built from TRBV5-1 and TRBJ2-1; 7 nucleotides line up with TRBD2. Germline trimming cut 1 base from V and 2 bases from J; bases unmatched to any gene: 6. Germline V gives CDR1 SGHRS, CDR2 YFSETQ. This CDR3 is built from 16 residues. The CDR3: CASSLTSALAYNEQFF. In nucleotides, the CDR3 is TGCGCCAGCAGCTTGACTAGCGCTCTCGCCTACAATGAGCAGTTCTTC.

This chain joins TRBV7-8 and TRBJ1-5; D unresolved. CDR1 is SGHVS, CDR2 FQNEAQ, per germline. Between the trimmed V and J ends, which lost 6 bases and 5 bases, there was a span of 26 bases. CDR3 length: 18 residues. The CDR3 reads CASRHRAPRGFDHQPQHF. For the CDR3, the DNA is TGTGCCAGCAGGCATCGGGCCCCGCGGGGATTTGACCATCAGCCCCAGCATTTT. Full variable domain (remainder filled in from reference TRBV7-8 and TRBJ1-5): GAGVSQSPRYKVAKRGQDVALRCDPISGHVSLFWYQQALGQGPEFLTYFQNEAQLDKSGLPSDRFFAERPEGSVSTLKIQRTQQEDSAVYLCASRHRAPRGFDHQPQHFGDGTRLSIL.